The 22 T cell receptor beta chains presented below share a single source sample, sequenced in a study of shared clonotypes between healthy human individuals. The repertoire was sequenced with immunoSEQ multiplex PCR; TCRdb's copy has only in-frame clones and lacks some. The sample contains some 2,100,000 clones, about 94% of which appear only once. The material sequenced was naive CD4+ T cells sorted from blood. The subset here: CD45RA+ positively selected. The source is a man aged 18-30 years in good health.

This rearrangement joins TRBV7-2 to TRBJ1-3, with a weak D call TRBD1 (5 bases). V was trimmed by 1 base and J by 1 base, leaving 11 bases between them. CDR3 length equals 16 residues. Germline-derived CDR1 and CDR2 are SGHTA and FQGNSA. As DNA, the CDR3 is TGTGCCAGCAGCTTAGGGCCTGACAGATCTGGAAACACCATATATTTT. Its protein product is CASSLGPDRSGNTIYF.

The gene calls are TRBV19 and TRBJ1-1; D is possibly TRBD1 (5 bases). V lost 5 bases and J 5 bases, leaving 18 bases between the germline ends. The CDR3 has 15 residues. Germline CDR1 and CDR2: LNHDA and SQIVND (reference sequence). CDR3 loop: CASSPTGSRKTEAFF. Here the CDR3 DNA reads TGTGCCAGTAGTCCAACAGGCTCACGGAAGACTGAAGCTTTCTTT.

The chain uses TRBV5-1 and TRBJ2-2; tentative D call: TRBD2 (6 bases). Trimming pared 0 bases from V and 3 bases from J, leaving 12 bases between. The CDR3 sequence is 16 residues long. Germline-derived CDR1 and CDR2 are SGHRS and YFSETQ. The chain's CDR3 is CASSLGRRGYTGELFF. Here the CDR3 DNA reads TGCGCCAGCAGCTTGGGGCGGCGGGGATACACCGGGGAGCTGTTTTTT.

V and J are TRBV7-2 and TRBJ2-4; 8 bases map to TRBD2. Germline assignment: CDR1 SGHTA and CDR2 FQGNSA. The V gene end was trimmed by 6 bases and the J gene end by 0 bases; junction bases not matched to a gene: 10. The CDR3 is 17 amino acids. CDR3 DNA: TGTGCCAGCAGTTCTAGCGGGCGTTCTTTAGCCAAAAACATTCAGTACTTC. Protein product: CASSSSGRSLAKNIQYF.

The chain is built from TRBV5-1 and TRBJ2-1; D unresolved. The germline gives CDR1 SGHRS, CDR2 YFSETQ. The V and J ends lost 4 bases and 4 bases respectively, with 18 bases between them. This CDR3 region has 16 residues. CDR3 residues: CASSTSPGPSYNEQFF. Written as DNA, the CDR3 is TGCGCCAGCAGCACCTCACCAGGACCCTCGTACAATGAGCAGTTCTTC.

V usage is TRBV18 and J usage is TRBJ2-5; the D gene is possibly TRBD1 (7 bases). The CDR3 consists of 13 residues. Trimming took off 5 bases at V and 5 bases at J, with 12 bases between the two ends. The germline V gene encodes CDR1 KGHSH and CDR2 LQKENI. The CDR3 nucleotides read TGTGCCAGCTCAGCCTCAGGGGGGGAGACCCAGTACTTC. Residues: CASSASGGETQYF.

The chain joins TRBV30 to TRBJ1-3, with unresolved D. The CDR3 has 12 amino acids. Per germline, CDR1 GTSNPN and CDR2 SVGIG (reference sequence). CDR3 bases: TGTGGGGTGGACCTCTCTGGAAACACCATATATTTT. This gives the protein CGVDLSGNTIYF.

J is TRBJ2-6 and V is TRBV15; D is undetermined. V was cut by 6 bases and J by 5 bases, with 17 bases left in between. This CDR3 is built from 16 residues. Germline lookup yields CDR1 LNHNV and CDR2 YYDKDF (reference sequence). The CDR3 region has the DNA TGTGCCACCAGGGAATCTGGGTCTGGGAGGGCCAACGTCCTGACTTTC. The encoded protein is CATRESGSGRANVLTF.

The CDR3 DNA reads as TGTGCCAGTAGTATAGCAACCGGTAGCTCCTACGAGCAGTACTTC. It specifies CASSIATGSSYEQYF. This chain joins TRBV19 and TRBJ2-7, with D uncertain. Trimming took 1 base from V and 0 from J, leaving 10 bases between them. CDR3 length: 15 residues. Germline CDR1 and CDR2: LNHDA and SQIVND (reference sequence).

The chain is built from TRBV18 and TRBJ1-6; D remains unclear. Germline V lookup: CDR1 KGHSH, CDR2 LQKENI. Trimming left V 6 bases short and J 5 bases short, with 11 bases between. The CDR3 spans 14 residues. CDR3 sequence: CASSAKADNSPLHF. CDR3 coding DNA: TGTGCCAGCTCCGCGAAGGCCGATAATTCACCCCTCCACTTT.

This chain connects TRBV6-6 to TRBJ1-3; no firm D call. CDR3 length equals 16 residues. V was trimmed by 6 bases and J by 0 bases, leaving 15 bases between them. In germline, CDR1 is MNHNY, CDR2 SVGAGI (reference sequence). CDR3 residues: CASSLIPRSSGNTIYF. CDR3 DNA sequence: TGTGCCAGCAGCCTCATTCCCCGGAGCTCTGGAAACACCATATATTTT.

CDR3 amino acids: CASSRDFGETQYF. Here the CDR3 DNA reads TGTGCCAGCAGTCGGGACTTTGGGGAGACCCAGTACTTC. This chain uses TRBV2 with TRBJ2-5; TRBD2 might be the D (6 bases). CDR3 length: 13 residues. Germline V CDR1 and CDR2: SNHLY, FYNNEI. Between the trimmed V and J ends, which lost 5 bases and 5 bases, there was a span of 12 bases.

This clone was recorded once. The chain is built from TRBV29-1 and TRBJ2-7; D is ambiguous. V was clipped by 6 bases and J by 3 bases, with 9 bases between them. CDR3 length: 11 residues. Germline CDR1 and CDR2: SQVTM and ANQGSEA. CDR3: CSVRTDYEQYF. CDR3 coding DNA: TGCAGCGTCAGGACGGACTACGAGCAGTACTTC.

The chain recombines TRBV12-5 with TRBJ1-5; TRBD1 aligns across 12 bases. This CDR3 spans 18 amino acids. Trimming cost V 4 bases and J 2 bases; bases outside gene matches: 9. Germline CDR1 LGHNT, CDR2 FRNRAP. The CDR3 DNA reads TGTGCTAGTGGTTATATACCGGGACAGGGGGCGGGCAATCAGCCCCAGCATTTT. Translation gives CASGYIPGQGAGNQPQHF.

The rearrangement links TRBV7-6 to TRBJ2-5; TRBD2 matches 10 bases. V dropped 2 bases and J dropped 4; count of bases not matched to a gene: 7. Germline V lookup: CDR1 SGHVS, CDR2 FNYEAQ. The CDR3 totals 16 residues. CDR3 region: CASSLPLAGVVETQYF. The CDR3 DNA follows: TGTGCCAGCAGCTTACCGCTAGCGGGAGTAGTAGAGACCCAGTACTTC.

J is TRBJ2-2 and V is TRBV29-1; D unclear. V lost 6 bases and J 6 bases, leaving 17 bases between the germline ends. The germline V gene has CDR1 SQVTM and CDR2 ANQGSEA. The length of the CDR3 is 14 residues. CDR3 sequence: CSVKDGEGSGELFF. The DNA for the CDR3 is TGCAGCGTAAAGGACGGTGAAGGGTCCGGGGAGCTGTTTTTT.

This chain links TRBV6-5 with TRBJ1-1, with unresolved D. The V gene's germline CDR1 is MNHEY and CDR2 SVGAGI. Trimming cost V 5 bases and J 3 bases, with 16 bases left between them. The CDR3 totals 15 residues. CDR3 sequence: CASSGGLAQYTEAFF. CDR3 in DNA: TGTGCCAGCAGTGGAGGGTTGGCCCAATACACTGAAGCTTTCTTT.

The chain employs TRBV6-1 and TRBJ1-1; the D is unclear. Between the trimmed V and J ends, which lost 3 bases and 5 bases, there was a span of 19 bases. The CDR3 totals 16 residues. Germline V gene lookup returns CDR1 MNHNS and CDR2 SASEGT. CDR3 loop: CASSDIGPIRWTEAFF. CDR3 bases: TGTGCCAGCAGTGATATCGGACCTATAAGATGGACTGAAGCTTTCTTT.

This chain joins TRBV28 and TRBJ2-2; maybe TRBD1 (8 bases). The CDR3 covers 14 residues. Germline CDR1 and CDR2: MDHEN and SYDVKM. Trimming took off 4 bases at V and 9 bases at J, with 15 bases between the two ends. The CDR3 loop is CASSSTGEGRELFF. The CDR3 DNA is TGTGCCAGCAGTTCGACAGGGGAGGGACGGGAGCTGTTTTTT.

The chain combines TRBV9 with TRBJ2-1; the D call may be TRBD1 or TRBD2 (5 bases each). Trimming pared 3 bases from V and 5 bases from J, leaving 12 bases between. Germline CDR1 reads SGDLS; CDR2 reads YYNGEE. The CDR3 loop spans 14 amino acids. As DNA, the CDR3 is TGTGCCAGCAGCGCCGGGACCAAGGACAATGAGCAGTTCTTC. Translation gives CASSAGTKDNEQFF.

V and J are TRBV15 and TRBJ1-4; no reliable D call. The CDR3 extends over 14 amino acids. Between the trimmed V and J ends, which lost 0 bases and 5 bases, there was a span of 7 bases. Per germline, CDR1 LNHNV and CDR2 YYDKDF (reference sequence). CDR3 sequence: CATSRDKGNEKLFF. DNA of the CDR3: TGTGCCACCAGCAGAGATAAGGGAAATGAAAAACTGTTTTTT.

On this clone: The sample contains more than one DNA sequence encoding this CDR3. The chain is built from TRBV28 and TRBJ1-4; TRBD1 aligns across 7 bases. The CDR3 has 15 amino acids. Trimming removed 3 bases from V and 5 bases from J; junction bases left unmatched: 6. In germline, CDR1 is MDHEN, CDR2 SYDVKM. The CDR3 nucleotides are TGTGCCAGCAGTTTTAGACAGGGCCGAAATGAAAAACTGTTTTTT. It codes for CASSFRQGRNEKLFF.